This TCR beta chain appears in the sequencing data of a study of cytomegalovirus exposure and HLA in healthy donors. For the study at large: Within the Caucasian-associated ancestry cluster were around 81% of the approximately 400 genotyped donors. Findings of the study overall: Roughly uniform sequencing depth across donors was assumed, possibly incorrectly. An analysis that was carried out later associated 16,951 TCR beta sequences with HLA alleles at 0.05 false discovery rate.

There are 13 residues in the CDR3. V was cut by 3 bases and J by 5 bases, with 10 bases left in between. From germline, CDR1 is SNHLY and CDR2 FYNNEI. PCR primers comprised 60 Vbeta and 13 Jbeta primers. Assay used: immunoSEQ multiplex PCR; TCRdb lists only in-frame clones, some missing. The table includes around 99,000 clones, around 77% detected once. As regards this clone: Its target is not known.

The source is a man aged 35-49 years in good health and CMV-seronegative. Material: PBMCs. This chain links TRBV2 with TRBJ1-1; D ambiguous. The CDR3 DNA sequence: TGTGCCAGCAGTGATCTCCGCGGGACTGAAGCTTTCTTT. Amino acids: CASSDLRGTEAFF.